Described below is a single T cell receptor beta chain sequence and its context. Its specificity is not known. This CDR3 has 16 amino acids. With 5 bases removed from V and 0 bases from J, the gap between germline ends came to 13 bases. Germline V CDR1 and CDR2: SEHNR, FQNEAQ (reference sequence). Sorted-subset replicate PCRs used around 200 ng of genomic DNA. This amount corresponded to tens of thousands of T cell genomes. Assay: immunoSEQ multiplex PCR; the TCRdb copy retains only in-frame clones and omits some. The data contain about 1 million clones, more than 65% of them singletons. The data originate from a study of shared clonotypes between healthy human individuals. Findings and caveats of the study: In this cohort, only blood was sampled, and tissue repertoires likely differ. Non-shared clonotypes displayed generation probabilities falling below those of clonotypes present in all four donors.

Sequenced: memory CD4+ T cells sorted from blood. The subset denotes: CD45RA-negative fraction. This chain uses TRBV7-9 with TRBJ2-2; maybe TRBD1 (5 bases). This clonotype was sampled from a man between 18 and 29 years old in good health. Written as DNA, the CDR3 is TGTGCCAGCAGCAAAGCAGGGTACACGAACACCGGGGAGCTGTTTTTT. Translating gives CASSKAGYTNTGELFF. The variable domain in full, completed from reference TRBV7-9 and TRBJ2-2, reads DTGVSQNPRHKITKRGQNVTFRCDPISEHNRLYWYRQTLGQGPEFLTYFQNEAQLEKSRLLSDRFSAERPKGSFSTLEIQRTEQGDSAMYLCASSKAGYTNTGELFFGEGSRLTVL.